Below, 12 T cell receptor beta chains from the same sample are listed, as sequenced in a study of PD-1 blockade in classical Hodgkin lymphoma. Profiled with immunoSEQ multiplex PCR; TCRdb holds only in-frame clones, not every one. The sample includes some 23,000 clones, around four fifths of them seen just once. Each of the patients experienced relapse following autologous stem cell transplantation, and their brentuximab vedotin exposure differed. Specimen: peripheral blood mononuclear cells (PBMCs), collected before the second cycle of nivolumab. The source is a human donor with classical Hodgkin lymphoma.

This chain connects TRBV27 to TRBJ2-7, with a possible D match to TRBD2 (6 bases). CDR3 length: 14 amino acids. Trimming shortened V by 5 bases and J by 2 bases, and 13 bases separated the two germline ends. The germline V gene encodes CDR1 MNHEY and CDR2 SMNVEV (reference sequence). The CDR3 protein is CASSGGTDPYEQYF. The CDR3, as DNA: TGTGCCAGCAGTGGAGGGACGGATCCCTACGAGCAGTACTTC.

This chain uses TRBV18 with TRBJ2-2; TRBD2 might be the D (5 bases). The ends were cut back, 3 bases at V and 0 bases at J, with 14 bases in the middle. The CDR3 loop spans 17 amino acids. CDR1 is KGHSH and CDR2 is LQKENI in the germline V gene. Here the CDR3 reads CASSPRKLGTNTGELFF. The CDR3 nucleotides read TGTGCCAGCTCACCGAGGAAACTAGGGACGAACACCGGGGAGCTGTTTTTT. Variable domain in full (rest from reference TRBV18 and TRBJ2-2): NAGVMQNPRHLVRRRGQEARLRCSPMKGHSHVYWYRQLPEEGLKFMVYLQKENIIDESGMPKERFSAEFPKEGPSILRIQQVVRGDSAAYFCASSPRKLGTNTGELFFGEGSRLTVL.

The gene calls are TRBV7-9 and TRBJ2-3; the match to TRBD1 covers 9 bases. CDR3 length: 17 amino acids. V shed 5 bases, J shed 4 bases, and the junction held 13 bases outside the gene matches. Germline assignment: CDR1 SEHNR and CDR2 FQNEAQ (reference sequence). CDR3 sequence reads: CASSPAVQGASSDTQYF. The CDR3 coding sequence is TGTGCCAGCAGCCCGGCGGTACAGGGGGCTAGCTCAGATACGCAGTATTTT.

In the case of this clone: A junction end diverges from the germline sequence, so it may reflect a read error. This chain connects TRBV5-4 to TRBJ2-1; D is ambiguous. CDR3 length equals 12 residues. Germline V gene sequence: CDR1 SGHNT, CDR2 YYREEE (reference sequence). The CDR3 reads CASSQVSNEQFF. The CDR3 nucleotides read TGCGCCAGCAGCCAAGTTAGCAATGAGCAGTTCTTC.

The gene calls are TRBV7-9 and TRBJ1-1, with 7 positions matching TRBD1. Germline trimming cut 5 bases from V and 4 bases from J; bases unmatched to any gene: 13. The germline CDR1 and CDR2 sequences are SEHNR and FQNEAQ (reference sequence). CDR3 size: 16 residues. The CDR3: CASSPPRQGGGTEAFF. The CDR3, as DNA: TGTGCCAGCAGCCCCCCTAGACAGGGAGGGGGCACTGAAGCTTTCTTT. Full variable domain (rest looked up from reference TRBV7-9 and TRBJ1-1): DTGVSQNPRHKITKRGQNVTFRCDPISEHNRLYWYRQTLGQGPEFLTYFQNEAQLEKSRLLSDRFSAERPKGSFSTLEIQRTEQGDSAMYLCASSPPRQGGGTEAFFGQGTRLTVV.

The CDR3 protein is CASSVDPGTNYGYTF. For the CDR3, the DNA is TGTGCCAGCAGCGTAGATCCCGGGACCAACTATGGCTACACCTTC. This rearrangement joins TRBV9 to TRBJ1-2; maybe TRBD1 (5 bases). The length of the CDR3 is 15 residues. Germline loops: CDR1 SGDLS, CDR2 YYNGEE. The V end lost 0 bases, the J end lost 2 bases, and 11 bases lay between the germline ends.

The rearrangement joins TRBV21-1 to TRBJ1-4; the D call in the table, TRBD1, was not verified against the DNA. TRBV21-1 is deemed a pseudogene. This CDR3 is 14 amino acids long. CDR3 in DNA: TGTGCCAGCAGCTCTCAGGACAGAGATGAAAAACTGTTTTTT. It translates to CASSSQDRDEKLFF.

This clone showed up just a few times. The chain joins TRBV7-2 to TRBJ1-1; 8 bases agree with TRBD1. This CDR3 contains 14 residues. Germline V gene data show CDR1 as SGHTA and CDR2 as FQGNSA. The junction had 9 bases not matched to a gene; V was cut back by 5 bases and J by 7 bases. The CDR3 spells CASSVLTGVGEAFF. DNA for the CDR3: TGTGCCAGCAGCGTCTTGACAGGGGTGGGTGAAGCTTTCTTT.

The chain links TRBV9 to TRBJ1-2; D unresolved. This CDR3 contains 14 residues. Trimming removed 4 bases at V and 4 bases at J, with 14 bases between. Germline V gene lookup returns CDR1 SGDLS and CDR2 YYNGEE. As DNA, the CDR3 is TGTGCCAGCAGCCCCCGGGGAACTCTCTATGGCTACACCTTC. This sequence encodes CASSPRGTLYGYTF.

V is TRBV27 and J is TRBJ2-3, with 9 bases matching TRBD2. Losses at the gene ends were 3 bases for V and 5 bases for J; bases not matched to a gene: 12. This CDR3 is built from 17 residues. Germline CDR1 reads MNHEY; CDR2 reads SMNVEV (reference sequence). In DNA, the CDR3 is TGTGCCAGCAGTTTGTGGAGCGCGGGGGGGCGGGGAGATACGCAGTATTTT. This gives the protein CASSLWSAGGRGDTQYF.

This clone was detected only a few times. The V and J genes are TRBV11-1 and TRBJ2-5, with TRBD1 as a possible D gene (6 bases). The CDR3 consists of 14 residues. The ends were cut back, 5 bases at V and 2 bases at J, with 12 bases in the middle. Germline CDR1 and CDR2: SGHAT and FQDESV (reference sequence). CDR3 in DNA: TGTGCCAGCAGCCCTAGGGGGTCGCAAGAGACCCAGTACTTC. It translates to CASSPRGSQETQYF.

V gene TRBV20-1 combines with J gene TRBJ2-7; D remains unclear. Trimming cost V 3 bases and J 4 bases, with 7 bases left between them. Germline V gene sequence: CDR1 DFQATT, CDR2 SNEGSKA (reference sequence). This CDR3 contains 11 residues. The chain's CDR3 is CSASPAYEQYV. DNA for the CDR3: TGCAGTGCTAGTCCGGCTTACGAGCAGTACGTC.